The 3 T cell receptor beta chains listed next were all sequenced from one sample in a study of T cell responses to AZD1222 COVID-19 vaccine. Here immunoSEQ multiplex PCR was the method, and the copy in TCRdb shows in-frame clones only, minus some. The table has 150,000 or so clones, about nine tenths seen once. The specimen comprised peripheral blood, sampled 28 days after the second AZD1222 dose. These receptors were collected from an adult who received the AZD1222 COVID-19 vaccine.

As concerns this clone: The same CDR3 is also encoded by other DNA sequences in this sample. The rearrangement uses TRBV5-1 and TRBJ1-1; D unresolved. The CDR3 spans 14 residues. Trimming took 0 bases from V and 0 from J, leaving 6 bases between them. Germline-derived CDR1 and CDR2 are SGHRS and YFSETQ. The CDR3 spells CASSLVEMNTEAFF. In nucleotides, the CDR3 is TGCGCCAGCAGCTTGGTGGAAATGAACACTGAAGCTTTCTTT.

The V gene is TRBV28, the J gene TRBJ2-3, with TRBD2 matching over 10 bases. There are 16 residues in the CDR3. Germline V gene lookup returns CDR1 MDHEN and CDR2 SYDVKM. V gave up 1 base and J gave up 1 base; unmatched junction bases: 2. The CDR3 DNA follows: TGTGCCAGCAGTTTATCCCTAGCGGGGGGCACAGATACGCAGTATTTT. It yields the protein CASSLSLAGGTDTQYF. Combining the CDR3 with reference TRBV28 and TRBJ2-3 gives the whole variable domain DVKVTQSSRYLVKRTGEKVFLECVQDMDHENMFWYRQDPGLGLRLIYFSYDVKMKEKGDIPEGYSVSREKKERFSLILESASTNQTSMYLCASSLSLAGGTDTQYFGPGTRLTVL.

The genes are TRBV18 and TRBJ2-7, with TRBD2 as a possible D gene (6 bases). Germline CDR1 and CDR2: KGHSH and LQKENI. The CDR3 runs 16 residues. With 2 bases removed from V and 2 bases from J, the gap between germline ends came to 16 bases. The CDR3 region is CASSPSPPGSPYEQYF. DNA for the CDR3: TGTGCCAGCTCACCATCCCCTCCCGGGAGCCCCTACGAGCAGTACTTC.